Listed below are T cell receptor beta chains from one sample, sequenced in a study of response to subunit inactivated influenza vaccine. TCRdb independently ran MiXCR on the RT-PCR reads; one entry per CDR3 protein. The sample has roughly 180,000 distinct CDR3 sequences, around a tenth seen once. Sample: non-naive T cells sorted from PBMCs, taken on the day of vaccination. These receptors were collected from a man aged 50 to 60 who received an inactivated influenza vaccine. CDR3s include the opening cysteine and the closing phenylalanine or tryptophan. D genes are given only for firm matches. Clone size is stated in some rows and not others, as once, few, many or a class when expanded.

size: few
V: TRBV3-1
J: TRBJ1-2
length: 16
D: TRBD1
DNA: TGTGCCAGCAGTCCAGCCGGGACAGGGGAAGATTATGGCTACACCTTC
CDR3: CASSPAGTGEDYGYTF

size: few
V: TRBV6-5
J: TRBJ2-3
length: 14
D: NA
DNA: TGTGCCAGCAGTTACTTCGGGCCCTCAGATACGCAGTATTTT
CDR3: CASSYFGPSDTQYF

size: NA
V: TRBV20-1
J: TRBJ2-7
length: 14
D: NA
DNA: TGCAGTGCTAGAGATCTGGAGAGGGAGTACGAGCAGTACTTC
CDR3: CSARDLEREYEQYF

size: NA
V: TRBV7-2
J: TRBJ1-1
length: 14
D: NA
DNA: TGTGCCAGCAGCTTAGCGGTGGTCGGCACTGAAGCTTTCTTT
CDR3: CASSLAVVGTEAFF

size: many
V: TRBV18
J: TRBJ2-1
length: 15
D: NA
DNA: TGTGCCAGCTCACCAGCAGGGATGAGCTACAATGAGCAGTTCTTC
CDR3: CASSPAGMSYNEQFF

size: many
V: TRBV5-4
J: TRBJ2-2
length: 16
D: TRBD1
DNA: TGTGCCAGCAGCTCGAGAGGGGGCTTCGACACCGGGGAGCTGTTTTTT
CDR3: CASSSRGGFDTGELFF

size: NA
V: TRBV7-8
J: TRBJ1-1
length: 14
D: NA
DNA: TGTGCCAGCAGCTTAGGGGCTATGAACACTGAAGCTTTCTTT
CDR3: CASSLGAMNTEAFF

size: NA
V: TRBV7-7
J: TRBJ2-5
length: 13
D: TRBD1
DNA: TGTGCTAGCAGCCTGGCCAGGGGGGAGACCCAGTACTTC
CDR3: CASSLARGETQYF

size: few
V: TRBV7-8
J: TRBJ1-2
length: 12
D: NA
DNA: TGTGCCAGCAGCAGGAACAGGGATGGCTACACCTTC
CDR3: CASSRNRDGYTF

size: few
V: TRBV29-1
J: TRBJ2-2
length: 14
D: TRBD1
DNA: TGCAGCGTTCGGAACAGGGGGCATACCGGGGAGCTGTTTTTT
CDR3: CSVRNRGHTGELFF

size: NA
V: TRBV9
J: TRBJ2-1
length: 15
D: TRBD2
DNA: TGTGCCAGCAGCGTAGCAAGCGGGAGTATTGATGAGCAGTTCTTC
CDR3: CASSVASGSIDEQFF

size: few
V: TRBV9
J: TRBJ2-1
length: 16
D: NA
DNA: TGTGCCAGCAGCTCCCCCGGGACCCCTACCTACAATGAGCAGTTCTTC
CDR3: CASSSPGTPTYNEQFF

size: many
V: TRBV7-2
J: TRBJ2-1
length: 12
D: NA
DNA: TGTGCCAGCAGCCTAAACAGAAATGAGCAGTTCTTC
CDR3: CASSLNRNEQFF

size: few
V: TRBV20-1
J: TRBJ1-5
length: 15
D: TRBD1
DNA: TGCAGTGCTACTCGGACAGGGCTGAGCAATCAGCCCCAGCATTTT
CDR3: CSATRTGLSNQPQHF

size: many
V: TRBV5-1
J: TRBJ2-7
length: 15
D: TRBD1
DNA: TGCGCCAGCAGTCCACCGGGACAGGGTTGGTCCGAGCAGTACTTC
CDR3: CASSPPGQGWSEQYF

size: many
V: TRBV6-1
J: TRBJ2-6
length: 16
D: NA
DNA: TGTGCCAGCAGTGAACTCCCTCACTCTGGGGCCAACGTCCTGACTTTC
CDR3: CASSELPHSGANVLTF

size: NA
V: TRBV7-9
J: TRBJ2-5
length: 15
D: NA
DNA: TGTGCCAGCAGCTTAGTCTTAGGCCGGGCGGAGACCCAGTACTTC
CDR3: CASSLVLGRAETQYF

size: few
V: TRBV20-1
J: TRBJ2-2
length: 14
D: NA
DNA: TGCAGTGCTTCCACGGGACAAGGGCTTGGGGAGCTGTTTTTT
CDR3: CSASTGQGLGELFF

size: NA
V: TRBV3-1
J: TRBJ2-7
length: 15
D: NA
DNA: TGTGCCAGCAGCCAAGATGTGGTAGTTTCCTACGAGCAGTACTTC
CDR3: CASSQDVVVSYEQYF

size: NA
V: TRBV6-2/TRBV6-3
J: TRBJ2-6
length: 19
D: NA
DNA: TGTGCCAGCATCTTCGATCCCGGCAGTGTTAGCTCTGGGGCCAACGTCCTGACTTTC
CDR3: CASIFDPGSVSSGANVLTF

size: NA
V: TRBV29-1
J: TRBJ2-5
length: 13
D: NA
DNA: TGCAGCGTTGATGCTGGGGGTGGGGAGACCCAGTACTTC
CDR3: CSVDAGGGETQYF

size: NA
V: TRBV24-1
J: TRBJ2-2
length: 17
D: NA
DNA: TGTGCCACCAGTGATAACCGGGGGCGGACTCGGCCCGGGGAGCTGTTTTTT
CDR3: CATSDNRGRTRPGELFF

size: many
V: TRBV7-2
J: TRBJ2-5
length: 15
D: NA
DNA: TGTGCCAGCAGCGAATTCAGGACCTCATGGGAGACCCAGTACTTC
CDR3: CASSEFRTSWETQYF

size: few
V: TRBV3-1
J: TRBJ2-1
length: 15
D: TRBD2
DNA: TGTGCCAGCAGCCAAGATTTGACTAGCGGGAGGCAGCGGTTCTTC
CDR3: CASSQDLTSGRQRFF

size: few
V: TRBV20-1
J: TRBJ2-1
length: 15
D: TRBD2
DNA: TGCAGTGTCGCCACCGGGACTAGCTCCTACAATGAGCAGTTCTTC
CDR3: CSVATGTSSYNEQFF

size: NA
V: TRBV19
J: TRBJ1-5
length: 14
D: TRBD1
DNA: TGTGCCAGTAGCGGGACAGGGGGGAATCAGCCCCAGCATTTT
CDR3: CASSGTGGNQPQHF

size: many
V: TRBV2
J: TRBJ2-2
length: 15
D: NA
DNA: TGTGCCAGCAAAGGGGTGGATAGAGGCACCGGGGAGCTGTTTTTT
CDR3: CASKGVDRGTGELFF

size: few
V: TRBV7-8
J: TRBJ2-7
length: 15
D: TRBD2
DNA: TGTGCCAGCAGCCCCAGACTAGCGGGGGCCTACGAGCAGTACTTC
CDR3: CASSPRLAGAYEQYF

size: many
V: TRBV28
J: TRBJ1-6
length: 13
D: NA
DNA: TGTGCCAGCAGCCCGGCCGCCCAAGTGGCCCTCCACTTT
CDR3: CASSPAAQVALHF

size: NA
V: TRBV7-8
J: TRBJ1-1
length: 12
D: NA
DNA: TGTGCCAGCAGGGGGGCCAACACTGAAGCTTTCTTT
CDR3: CASRGANTEAFF

size: few
V: TRBV15
J: TRBJ2-7
length: 19
D: TRBD1
DNA: TGTGCCACCAGCAGAGATCCACGAGGATGGGGACAGGATTCCTACGAGCAGTACTTC
CDR3: CATSRDPRGWGQDSYEQYF

size: NA
V: TRBV3-1
J: TRBJ2-7
length: 11
D: NA
DNA: TGTGCCAGCAGCGATCCCTACGAGCAGTACTTC
CDR3: CASSDPYEQYF

size: NA
V: TRBV20-1
J: TRBJ2-1
length: 14
D: NA
DNA: TGCAGTGCTAGAGACACAACCAGAAACAATGAGCAGTTCTTC
CDR3: CSARDTTRNNEQFF

size: NA
V: TRBV4-2
J: TRBJ2-5
length: 14
D: NA
DNA: TGTGCCAGCAGCCAAGGAGTATATCAAGAGACCCAGTACTTC
CDR3: CASSQGVYQETQYF